This T cell receptor (beta chain) was obtained from a study of blood T cell repertoires in COVID-19 (dated by TCRdb to about 2020). With regard to the full study: The collaborator samples originated in the United States, Italy and Spain and spanned the acute and convalescent phases of COVID-19. The prospective study material was composed of cDNA or gDNA derived from T cells, B-cell-depleted T cells, or PBMCs. Deeply sampled blood TCRbeta repertoires from subjects exposed to, actively infected with, or recovered from COVID-19 were included in the dataset. The repertoires were made available in a free public database intended to serve as a resource for research on the immune response to SARS-CoV-2. Samples came from the ongoing ImmuneRACE study (first 160 participants) plus 1,254 subjects from 6 global collaborators. Sample metadata almost always included a de-identified subject ID, COVID-19 status, age in years and sex. HLA class I and class II types, where available, came from metadata supplied by the sample provider rather than from assay-based typing.

This clone was counted once. Its antigen is not yet known. Within one base of it there is no much larger clone, and no base qualities were kept. Collaborating institutions collected whole blood in K2EDTA tubes following their own protocols. For TCRbeta analysis, collaborators shipped samples as frozen whole blood, isolated PBMCs, or DNA extracted from either of those sample types. V lost 1 base and J lost 1 base; the stretch between them is 14 bases long. CDR1 and CDR2 were assigned from the germline V gene as MGHRA and YSYEKL. From the cysteine up to the phenylalanine, the CDR3 has a length of 17 residues. Only CDR3 DNA remains: 51 bases, in frame from the first base. The paper's findings and limits, for the study overall: How much clinical and demographic metadata was included differed by source and by participant, and the metadata was provided uncurated.

The immunoSEQ Assay, a bias-controlled multiplex PCR, was used to amplify TCRbeta CDR3 regions from genomic DNA. The authors processed their data as follows. Nucleated cell counts per sample were estimated from amplification of reference gene primers within the assay. Sequence reads were collapsed and filtered to measure the absolute abundance of every unique TCRbeta CDR3 rearrangement. For each sample, productive Simpson clonality was calculated as the square root of Simpson's diversity index over productive rearrangements. The immuneACCESS repertoire file appears here via TCRdb, limited to in-frame rearrangements. These files lack a portion of the clones; in checked studies, under half of the deficit traces to unresolved V genes, and the cause of the others is not known. V, J and clone size are those of that table, while D and trimming were read from the DNA. The sample table holds 220,000 or so clones, of which around 82% were seen once. The ten top clones hold around 3.5% of the sample.

The sequenced sample consisted of peripheral blood. The TCR sequence derives from a woman aged 80 or over with acute or convalescent COVID-19. The rearrangement joined TRBV4-1 to TRBJ1-3; there is no confident call for the D gene. CDR3 protein: CASSQGLLRQSGNTIYF. The DNA reads as follows: TGCGCCAGCAGCCAAGGCCTGCTAAGACAATCTGGAAACACCATATATTTT.